A selection of T cell receptor beta chains follows, all from one sample in a study of T cells after somatic rescue of genetic block. TCRdb's table, derived via immunoSEQ multiplex PCR, lists solely in-frame clones and lacks some. The table shows tens of thousands of clones, with approximately 96% occurring only once. The sample comprised peripheral blood mononuclear cells (PBMCs). Receptors were obtained from a child younger than two. Each CDR3 is given with its conserved first and last residue. Each record gives: D gene, J gene, clone size, V gene, CDR3 length, CDR3 DNA, CDR3 protein. A D gene is named only where the DNA matches it firmly. For some rows the clone size is stated as once, few or many, or as a class when expanded; others skip it.

.,TRBJ2-1,.,TRBV7-9,9,TGTGCCAGCACCCCTGGGCAGTTCTTC,CASTPGQFF
.,TRBJ1-1,.,TRBV4-1,14,TGCGCCAGCAGCCAAGAAGGAAGGAACACTGAAGCTTTCTTT,CASSQEGRNTEAFF
TRBD1,TRBJ1-2,.,TRBV12-5,11,TGTGCTAGTGGACAGGGGTTTGGCTACACCTTC,CASGQGFGYTF
TRBD1,TRBJ1-5,.,TRBV6-1,15,TGTGCCAGCAGCAGCCGACAGGGGAAGGGTCAGCCCCAGCATTTT,CASSSRQGKGQPQHF
.,TRBJ2-5,.,TRBV25-1,12,TGTGCCAGCAGTGAATGGAGCGAGACCCAGTACTTC,CASSEWSETQYF
.,TRBJ2-1,.,TRBV27,12,TGTGCCAGCAGTTTGGACTACAATGAGCAGTTCTTC,CASSLDYNEQFF
TRBD2,TRBJ2-7,.,TRBV5-4,13,TGTGCCAGCAGAAATAGGACTAGCGACGAGCAGTACTTC,CASRNRTSDEQYF
TRBD1,TRBJ1-1,once,TRBV28,13,TGTGCCAGCAGCCAGAGGACAGGGACTGAAGCTTTCTTT,CASSQRTGTEAFF
.,TRBJ2-6,.,TRBV6-5,15,TGTGCCAGCAGACTCGACAGGTCTGGGGCCAACGTCCTGACTTTC,CASRLDRSGANVLTF
TRBD1,TRBJ2-7,.,TRBV10-3,14,TGTGCCATCAGTCGGGACAGGAGCTCCTACGAGCAGTACTTC,CAISRDRSSYEQYF